This T cell receptor beta chain is from a study of technical replicates of blood from a handful of donors (dated by TCRdb to the late 2010s). Compared with germline, V lacks 5 bases and J lacks 5 bases; bases without a gene match: 7. The germline V gene yields SGHNT for CDR1 and YENEEA for CDR2. CDR3 length: 15 amino acids, cysteine to phenylalanine. Only the CDR3 region is kept as DNA, spanning 45 bases read in frame from base 1. Comments on this clone: It has no known antigen specificity. Per-nucleotide qualities are absent, and no much larger clonotype sits a single base away.

The library was built by means of the immunoSEQ multiplex PCR assay. The immuneACCESS repertoire file appears here via TCRdb, limited to in-frame rearrangements. These files lack a portion of the clones; in checked studies, under half of the deficit traces to unresolved V genes, and the cause of the others is not known. This sample is represented by 70,000 to 75,000 clones; approximately 95% of them were singletons. The top ten clonotypes cover 0.25% of the sample. The sequencing input was T cells isolated from PBMCs. The clonotype was recovered from a human donor in good health. The chain is assembled from TRBV11-3 and TRBJ2-1, and 9 bases in between align with TRBD1. The CDR3 reads as follows: CASSLPGTGNNEQFF. The nucleotides read TGTGCCAGCAGCCTCCCTGGGACAGGGAACAATGAGCAGTTCTTC.